This T cell receptor (beta chain) was retrieved from a study of T-cell reconstitution after alpha-beta-depleted transplantation in children. J lost 4 bases, V lost 8 bases, and 12 bases had no gene match. The CDR3 runs to 15 residues. Germline V lookup: CDR1 LGHDT, CDR2 YNNKEL (reference sequence). The TCRbeta library was prepared with unique molecular identifiers. TCRdb analysed the PCR reads with MiXCR anew, one entry per CDR3 protein. The repertoire has under 300,000 distinct CDR3 sequences, around a tenth of them found once; the top ten carry roughly a quarter. Many counts were recorded for this clonotype.

V gene TRBV3-1 combines with J gene TRBJ2-3; 7 positions agree with TRBD1. The TCR sequence derives from a male patient aged 2 to 10 who had a stem cell transplant for chronic granulomatous disease, so the T cells may come from the graft donor. Sample: peripheral blood, taken 180 days after TCRalphabeta/CD19-depleted stem cell transplant. The CDR3 region has the DNA TGTGCCAGCTCCCTAACCTTCGACAGGGCAGATACGCAGTATTTT. The encoded protein is CASSLTFDRADTQYF.